This entry concerns a single T cell receptor (beta chain). These data originate in a study of T-cell reconstitution after alpha-beta-depleted transplantation in children. Unique molecular identifiers featured in how the TCRbeta library was prepared. TCRdb re-derived calls from the PCR reads in MiXCR, one entry per CDR3 protein. The data contain around 480,000 distinct CDR3 sequences, approximately 29% of them seen just once; the ten biggest clones take up less than 2.5%. This CDR3 has 13 amino acids. Germline-derived CDR1 and CDR2 are LNHDA and SQIVND (reference sequence). The V gene lost 3 bases and the J gene lost 7 bases, with 10 bases spanning the gap.

The sequence derives from a human donor who donated a stem cell graft to a child with aplastic anemia. The input for sequencing was PBMCs from the stem cell graft donor, taken from the stem cell graft. The chain couples TRBV19 to TRBJ1-5; no clear D. The DNA for the CDR3 is TGTGCCAGTAGTATTAAGGCTAGCCAGCCCCAGCATTTT. This translates into CASSIKASQPQHF.